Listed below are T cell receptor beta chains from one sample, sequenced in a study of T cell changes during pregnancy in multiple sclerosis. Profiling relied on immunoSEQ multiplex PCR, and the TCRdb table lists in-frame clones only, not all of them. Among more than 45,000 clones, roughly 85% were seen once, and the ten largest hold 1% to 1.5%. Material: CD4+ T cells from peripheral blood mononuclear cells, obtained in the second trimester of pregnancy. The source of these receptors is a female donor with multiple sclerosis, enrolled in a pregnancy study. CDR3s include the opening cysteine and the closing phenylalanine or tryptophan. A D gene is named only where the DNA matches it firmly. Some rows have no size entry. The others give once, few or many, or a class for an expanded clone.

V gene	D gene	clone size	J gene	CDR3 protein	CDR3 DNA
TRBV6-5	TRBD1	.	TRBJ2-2	CASRGQGASGGELFF	TGTGCCAGCAGGGGACAGGGGGCATCAGGCGGGGAGCTGTTTTTT
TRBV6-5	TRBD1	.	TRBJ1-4	CASSYRRQGYEKLFF	TGTGCCAGCAGTTACCGCAGACAGGGCTATGAAAAACTGTTTTTT
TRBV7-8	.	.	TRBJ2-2	CASSLGEWGNTGELFF	TGTGCCAGCAGCTTAGGGGAGTGGGGAAACACCGGGGAGCTGTTTTTT
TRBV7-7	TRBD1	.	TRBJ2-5	CASSHRTGGVETQYF	TGTGCTAGCAGTCATCGTACAGGGGGCGTGGAGACCCAGTACTTC
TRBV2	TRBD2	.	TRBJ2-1	CASSRLAGLNEQFF	TGTGCCAGCAGTCGGCTAGCGGGACTCAATGAGCAGTTCTTC
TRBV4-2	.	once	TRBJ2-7	CASSQGQGSYEQYF	TGTGCCAGCAGCCAAGGACAAGGTTCCTACGAGCAGTACTTC
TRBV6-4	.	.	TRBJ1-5	CASSDSITGYSNQPQHF	TGTGCCAGCAGTGACTCGATTACTGGTTATAGCAATCAGCCCCAGCATTTT
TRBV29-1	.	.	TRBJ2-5	CSVVSGEETQYF	TGCAGCGTTGTTTCCGGGGAAGAGACCCAGTACTTC
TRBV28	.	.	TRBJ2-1	CASSFYGRTDNEQFF	TGTGCCAGCAGTTTTTACGGCCGGACAGACAATGAGCAGTTCTTC
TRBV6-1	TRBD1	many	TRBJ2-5	CASSEPGQGYGTQYF	TGTGCCAGCAGTGAACCAGGACAGGGTTATGGGACCCAGTACTTC
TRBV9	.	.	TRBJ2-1	CASSVVPGNYNEQFF	TGTGCCAGCAGCGTAGTACCCGGGAATTACAATGAGCAGTTCTTC